The 5 T cell receptor beta chains listed next were all sequenced from one sample in a study of T cell changes during pregnancy in multiple sclerosis. Assay: immunoSEQ multiplex PCR; the TCRdb copy retains only in-frame clones and omits some. The repertoire holds 60,000 to 75,000 clones, 90% to 95% seen once, with about 0.9% in the top ten. This sample comprised peripheral blood, obtained before pregnancy. These receptors originate from a female donor with multiple sclerosis, enrolled in a pregnancy study.

The CDR3 nucleotides read TGCGCCAGCAGCCCCGGCGGGCGCAATGAGCAGTTCTTC. Encoded protein: CASSPGGRNEQFF. The chain carries TRBV5-1 and TRBJ2-1, with D possibly TRBD2 on 5 matching bases. The germline V and J ends were trimmed by 4 bases and 6 bases, with 11 bases remaining between them. The CDR3 runs to 13 residues. Germline V lookup: CDR1 SGHRS, CDR2 YFSETQ.

This clone was seen only a few times. The chain uses TRBV9 and TRBJ1-1; D remains ambiguous. Germline V lookup: CDR1 SGDLS, CDR2 YYNGEE. V lost 1 base, J lost 1 base, and 8 bases lay in between. The CDR3 contains 14 residues. The CDR3 spells CASSVLSQNTEAFF. In DNA form, the CDR3 reads TGTGCCAGCAGCGTATTGTCCCAGAACACTGAAGCTTTCTTT.

The J gene is TRBJ1-1, the V gene TRBV2; D unresolved. V lost 9 bases and J 0 bases, leaving 20 bases between the germline ends. CDR3 length: 16 amino acids. Germline assignment: CDR1 SNHLY and CDR2 FYNNEI. The CDR3 bases are TGTGCCAGGTGGGGAGGGTCTCGCCTAATGAACACTGAAGCTTTCTTT. This codes for CARWGGSRLMNTEAFF.

CDR3 region: CASGETSPTGELFF. The CDR3 nucleotides read TGTGCCAGTGGGGAGACGTCTCCCACCGGGGAGCTGTTTTTT. The gene calls are TRBV19 and TRBJ2-2; TRBD2 might be the D (5 bases). The V gene lost 8 bases and the J gene lost 4 bases, with 14 bases spanning the gap. CDR3 length: 14 amino acids. The germline V gene has CDR1 LNHDA and CDR2 SQIVND (reference sequence).

The chain joins TRBV19 to TRBJ1-5; 7 nucleotides line up with TRBD1. Germline-derived CDR1 and CDR2 are LNHDA and SQIVND (reference sequence). This CDR3 has 15 residues. V gave up 5 bases and J gave up 1 base; unmatched junction bases: 5. Here the CDR3 DNA reads TGTGCCAGTAGTTTGGGACAGTCGAGCAATCAGCCCCAGCATTTT. Translated, it gives CASSLGQSSNQPQHF.